The 29 T cell receptor beta chains below come from one sample, sequenced in a study of CD8 T cells in Susac syndrome. cDNA came from 0.5 to 1 ug RNA primed by random hexamers. TCRdb called the immunoSEQ multiplex PCR reads again in MiXCR, with one record for every CDR3 protein. The table has approximately 110,000 distinct CDR3 sequences, approximately 95% seen once. Material: CD8+ T cells from PBMCs. These receptors were obtained from a human donor with multiple sclerosis.

The chain combines TRBV27 with TRBJ2-4, with a possible D match to TRBD1 (6 bases). This CDR3 contains 13 residues. V was trimmed by 5 bases and J by 8 bases, leaving 13 bases between them. CDR1 is MNHEY and CDR2 is SMNVEV in the germline V gene (reference sequence). The CDR3 DNA reads TGTGCCAGCAGTCTAGACAGGTTGGACATTCAGTACTTC. It codes for CASSLDRLDIQYF.

CDR3 bases: TGTGCCAGCAGCTTTGCGGGGGGAAGAACCGGGGAGCTGTTTTTT. This encodes CASSFAGGRTGELFF. The chain links TRBV7-8 to TRBJ2-2; the match to TRBD2 covers 8 bases. V shed 3 bases and J 5 bases; nucleotides not matched to a gene: 5. CDR1 is SGHVS, CDR2 FQNEAQ, per germline. The CDR3 covers 15 residues.

The rearrangement joins TRBV4-1 to TRBJ2-1; D is perhaps TRBD2 (5 bases). The germline V gene encodes CDR1 MGHRA and CDR2 YSYEKL. The CDR3 totals 16 residues. V was cut by 2 bases and J by 5 bases, with 16 bases left in between. The CDR3 coding sequence is TGCGCCAGCAGCCAACTCCCGGGATCCGGGGACAATGAGCAGTTCTTC. This sequence encodes CASSQLPGSGDNEQFF.

CDR3 in amino acids: CASSQDSWRSTDTQYF. The CDR3, as DNA: TGTGCCAGCAGCCAAGATTCTTGGCGTAGCACAGATACGCAGTATTTT. J is TRBJ2-3 and V is TRBV3-1; D gene uncertain. Trimming left V 0 bases short and J 0 bases short, with 10 bases between. Germline lookup yields CDR1 LGHDT and CDR2 YNNKEL (reference sequence). This CDR3 spans 16 amino acids.

V and J are TRBV9 and TRBJ2-7; D gene unclear. The CDR3 sequence is 15 residues long. The V end was cut by 4 bases, the J end by 0 bases, with 14 bases between. Germline V gene lookup returns CDR1 SGDLS and CDR2 YYNGEE. DNA for the CDR3: TGTGCCAGCAGCCCCCAAGGACGGACCTCCTACGAGCAGTACTTC. Encoded protein: CASSPQGRTSYEQYF.

The chain has TRBV29-1 and TRBJ2-7; possibly TRBD1 for D (5 bases). This CDR3 has 13 amino acids. V was trimmed by 3 bases and J by 5 bases, leaving 14 bases between them. Germline V gene data show CDR1 as SQVTM and CDR2 as ANQGSEA. For the CDR3, the DNA is TGCAGCGTTGATGATAGGGGTCGGAACGAGCAGTACTTC. Translated: CSVDDRGRNEQYF.

J is TRBJ2-2 and V is TRBV12-5; perhaps TRBD1 as D (5 bases). V shed 0 bases and J shed 0 bases, with 11 bases lying between them. The CDR3 spans 17 residues. Germline CDR1 LGHNT, CDR2 FRNRAP. The CDR3 reads CASGLVATEANTGELFF. Here the CDR3 DNA reads TGTGCTAGTGGTTTGGTGGCGACAGAAGCGAACACCGGGGAGCTGTTTTTT.

V usage is TRBV28 and J usage is TRBJ2-4; tentatively, D is TRBD1 or TRBD2 (5 bases each). Trimming removed 5 bases at V and 0 bases at J, with 23 bases between. This CDR3 region has 19 residues. Germline CDR1 and CDR2: MDHEN and SYDVKM. CDR3 DNA sequence: TGTGCCAGCAGTCCCCTTCGGGGCCACGAGACAGTAGCCAAAAACATTCAGTACTTC. Its translation: CASSPLRGHETVAKNIQYF.

The chain carries TRBV4-1 and TRBJ2-7, with 9 positions matching TRBD1. The CDR3 loop spans 15 amino acids. V was clipped by 3 bases and J by 1 base; unmatched bases: 4. From germline, CDR1 is MGHRA and CDR2 YSYEKL. CDR3 sequence reads: CASSHDRGSSYEQYF. DNA of the CDR3: TGCGCCAGCAGCCACGACAGGGGGAGTTCCTACGAGCAGTACTTC.

This CDR3 is CASSSGTGGQYF. CDR3 bases: TGCGCCAGCAGCTCCGGGACAGGAGGGCAGTACTTC. This rearrangement joins TRBV10-1 to TRBJ2-7, with TRBD1 matching 8 bases. The V gene end was trimmed by 6 bases and the J gene end by 9 bases; junction bases not matched to a gene: 7. The CDR3 covers 12 residues. Germline-derived CDR1 and CDR2 are WNHNN and SYGVQD (reference sequence).

This clonotype was picked up one time. This chain joins TRBV28 and TRBJ2-3; D gene uncertain. Between the trimmed V and J ends, which lost 5 bases and 3 bases, there was a span of 15 bases. This CDR3 has 15 residues. Germline V CDR1 and CDR2: MDHEN, SYDVKM. The CDR3 protein is CASSASNPTTDTQYF. The CDR3 DNA reads TGTGCCAGCAGTGCATCAAACCCAACGACAGATACGCAGTATTTT.

The chain uses TRBV4-1 and TRBJ2-7; 9 bases map to TRBD2. The CDR3 covers 16 residues. Germline loops: CDR1 MGHRA, CDR2 YSYEKL. The V segment lost 4 bases and the J segment 0 bases; nucleotides outside the gene matches: 7. The CDR3 spells CASSLPSGGSSYEQYF. In DNA, the CDR3 is TGCGCCAGCAGCCTACCCAGCGGGGGGAGCTCCTACGAGCAGTACTTC.

V usage is TRBV10-3 and J usage is TRBJ2-7, with D perhaps matching TRBD1 or TRBD2 (5 bases each). Germline CDR1 and CDR2: ENHRY and SYGVKD. Between the trimmed V and J ends, which lost 0 bases and 6 bases, there was a span of 15 bases. The CDR3 covers 15 residues. The CDR3 region is CAISESRDGIREQYF. The DNA for the CDR3 is TGTGCCATCAGTGAGTCCCGGGACGGCATCCGCGAGCAGTACTTC.

A single count supports this clonotype. The V gene is TRBV23-1, the J gene TRBJ1-3, with 8 bases that match TRBD1. TRBV23-1 is designated an ORF whose function remains uncertain. This CDR3 spans 12 amino acids. The ends lost 11 bases at V and 7 bases at J; junction bases unmatched: 7. CDR3 sequence (DNA): TGCGCCTTGGACAGGGAGAGGAACACCATATATTTT. Protein product: CALDRERNTIYF.

The V and J genes are TRBV23-1 and TRBJ2-7; no clear D gene. TRBV23-1 is identified as an open reading frame with a role that is uncertain. Trimming removed 4 bases from V and 2 bases from J, with 18 bases in between. This CDR3 region has 16 residues. CDR3 amino acids: CASSLQGKRWPYEQYV. Written as DNA, the CDR3 is TGCGCCAGCAGTCTACAAGGCAAGAGATGGCCCTACGAGCAGTACGTC.

The gene calls are TRBV28 and TRBJ2-1; D is unresolved. The CDR3 loop spans 12 amino acids. The germline V gene encodes CDR1 MDHEN and CDR2 SYDVKM. V was cut by 3 bases and J by 10 bases, with 10 bases left in between. The CDR3 nucleotides are TGTGCCAGCAGTTTTTCGGGCGCCGAGCAGTTCTTC. Translating it yields CASSFSGAEQFF.

On this clonotype itself: One junction end does not reproduce the germline sequence, and a read error may be involved. V and J are TRBV7-2 and TRBJ2-2; TRBD1 agrees at 9 bases. CDR1 and CDR2 from the germline V gene are SGHTA and FQGNSA. The CDR3 sequence is 17 residues long. CDR3 amino acids: CASSLAGDRELPGELFF. The CDR3 coding sequence is TGTGCCAGCAGCCTAGCAGGGGACAGGGAGTTACCCGGGGAGCTGTTTTTT.

V and J are TRBV9 and TRBJ1-2, with D possibly matching TRBD1 (5 bases). Germline lookup yields CDR1 SGDLS and CDR2 YYNGEE. There are 13 residues in the CDR3. Trimming left V 0 bases short and J 4 bases short, with 7 bases between. DNA of the CDR3: TGTGCCAGCAGCGTAGCAGGGTTCTATGGCTACACCTTC. It is translated as CASSVAGFYGYTF.

This clonotype was observed a single time. This rearrangement joins TRBV6-5 to TRBJ1-1, with D maybe TRBD1 (5 bases). The CDR3 loop spans 14 amino acids. Germline CDR1 and CDR2: MNHEY and SVGAGI. Trimming cost V 4 bases and J 2 bases, with 11 bases left between them. CDR3 coding DNA: TGTGCCAGCAGTTTGTTCAGGGTAAACACTGAAGCTTTCTTT. It is translated as CASSLFRVNTEAFF.

The chain is built from TRBV24-1 and TRBJ1-5; tentative D call: TRBD1 (6 bases). The CDR3 consists of 16 residues. Germline loops: CDR1 KGHDR, CDR2 SFDVKD. The V end was cut by 3 bases, the J end by 9 bases, with 20 bases between. The CDR3 DNA is TGTGCCACCAGTGATCCAAATTCCGAGGGGGGATCGCCCCAGCATTTT. This encodes CATSDPNSEGGSPQHF.

The rearrangement uses TRBV12-3 or TRBV12-4 and TRBJ2-1, with D possibly TRBD2 on 5 matching bases. V lost 3 bases, J lost 10 bases, and 13 bases lay in between. This CDR3 has 13 amino acids. The CDR3 DNA reads TGTGCCAGCAGTTTTGCCCTCCGCGGGGAGCAGTTCTTC. The encoded protein is CASSFALRGEQFF.

The rearrangement joins TRBV6-6 to TRBJ2-6; D tentatively reads TRBD1 or TRBD2 (5 bases each). V gave up 2 bases and J gave up 4 bases, with 9 bases separating them. Per germline, CDR1 MNHNY and CDR2 SVGAGI (reference sequence). The CDR3 has 15 amino acids. CDR3 sequence: CASSYPGTGANVLTF. The DNA for the CDR3 is TGTGCCAGCAGTTACCCCGGGACGGGGGCCAACGTCCTGACTTTC.

In DNA, the CDR3 is TGTGCCAGCAGCCCCGGGGCCTATGGCTACACCTTC. It yields the protein CASSPGAYGYTF. The gene calls are TRBV19 and TRBJ1-2, with TRBD1 as a possible D gene (5 bases). The CDR3 extends over 12 amino acids. Trimming shortened V by 9 bases and J by 4 bases, and 12 bases separated the two germline ends. Germline V gene lookup returns CDR1 LNHDA and CDR2 SQIVND (reference sequence). Looking up the rest from reference TRBV19 and TRBJ1-2 gives the full variable domain: DGGITQSPKYLFRKEGQNVTLSCEQNLNHDAMYWYRQDPGQGLRLIYYSQIVNDFQKGDIAEGYSVSREKKESFPLTVTSAQKNPTAFYLCASSPGAYGYTFGSGTRLTVV.

Written as DNA, the CDR3 is TGCAGTGCTAGAGAACGTGAGGGGGAGGGCTACAATGAGCAGTTCTTC. This codes for CSAREREGEGYNEQFF. The chain has TRBV20-1 and TRBJ2-1; D is perhaps TRBD2 (7 bases). The CDR3 is 16 amino acids. Trimming took off 0 bases at V and 3 bases at J, with 15 bases between the two ends. Germline V gene sequence: CDR1 DFQATT, CDR2 SNEGSKA (reference sequence).

The chain combines TRBV11-2 with TRBJ1-4; the match to TRBD1 covers 10 bases. Germline trimming cut 1 base from V and 5 bases from J; bases unmatched to any gene: 1. Looked up from germline, CDR1 is SGHAT and CDR2 is FQNNGV. The CDR3 is 15 residues long. CDR3 nucleotide sequence: TGTGCCAGCAGCTTAGGGACAGGGGGGAATGAAAAACTGTTTTTT. It is translated as CASSLGTGGNEKLFF.

The V gene is TRBV6-5, the J gene TRBJ2-1, with D uncertain. This CDR3 is 14 amino acids long. Germline V gives CDR1 MNHEY, CDR2 SVGAGI. The ends were cut back, 3 bases at V and 3 bases at J, with 9 bases in the middle. The CDR3 here is CASSYSTDYNEQFF. In DNA, the CDR3 is TGTGCCAGCAGTTATAGTACGGACTACAATGAGCAGTTCTTC.

The chain joins TRBV12-3 or TRBV12-4 to TRBJ2-7; 7 bases fit TRBD1. The CDR3 spans 13 residues. The J segment lost 7 bases and the V segment lost 5 bases, leaving 8 bases of the junction unmatched. The DNA of the CDR3 is TGTGCCAGCAGTCGGGACGCAGGGGGTGAGCAGTACGTC. It is translated as CASSRDAGGEQYV.

The CDR3 region is CASSLRMGAYSHEQYV. CDR3 nucleotide sequence: TGTGCCAGCAGCCTGAGAATGGGGGCCTATAGTCACGAGCAGTACGTC. The V call is TRBV5-6, the J call TRBJ2-7; D possibly corresponds to TRBD1 (6 bases). Germline V gene sequence: CDR1 SGHDT, CDR2 YYEEEE. The length of the CDR3 is 16 residues. V gave up 4 bases and J gave up 5 bases, with 22 bases separating them.

This clonotype was detected only a few times. V and J are TRBV11-2 and TRBJ2-7, with 14 bases identical to TRBD2. The CDR3 spans 17 residues. V was pared by 5 bases and J by 2 bases, with 8 bases of the junction left unmatched. Germline V CDR1 and CDR2: SGHAT, FQNNGV. CDR3 loop: CASSGTSGGDRPYEQYF. The CDR3 DNA sequence: TGTGCCAGCAGCGGGACTAGCGGGGGAGATCGGCCCTACGAGCAGTACTTC.